Presented here are 18 T cell receptor beta chains from one specimen sequenced in a study of blood T cell repertoires in COVID-19. Method: immunoSEQ multiplex PCR; TCRdb's copy keeps in-frame clones and lacks some. The sample has about 210,000 clones, about 85% seen once. Sequenced input: peripheral blood. These receptors were taken from a man aged 65 to 85 with acute or convalescent COVID-19.

The V call is TRBV20-1, the J call TRBJ2-3; D may correspond to TRBD1 or TRBD2 (6 bases each). The CDR3 is 11 residues long. With 5 bases removed from V and 10 bases from J, the gap between germline ends came to 13 bases. Germline CDR1 is DFQATT and CDR2 is SNEGSKA (reference sequence). The DNA of the CDR3 is TGCAGTGCTCGAGGGGGACTCCCGCAGTATTTT. Amino acid sequence: CSARGGLPQYF.

CDR3 protein: CAMGQGSTDTQYF. DNA for the CDR3: TGTGCCATGGGACAGGGGAGCACAGATACGCAGTATTTT. The rearrangement links TRBV10-3 to TRBJ2-3, with 10 bases lining up with TRBD1. The CDR3 has 13 residues. V shed 9 bases and J 0 bases; nucleotides not matched to a gene: 0. Germline loops: CDR1 ENHRY, CDR2 SYGVKD.

The CDR3 region has the DNA TGTGCCAGTAGAGCCGGGACAGCGAACTCCTACGAGCAGTACTTC. This codes for CASRAGTANSYEQYF. The chain carries TRBV19 and TRBJ2-7, with 7 bases aligning to TRBD1. Trimming took 6 bases from V and 0 from J; bases not matched to a gene: 8. This CDR3 has 15 residues. The germline CDR1 and CDR2 sequences are LNHDA and SQIVND (reference sequence).

The chain couples TRBV7-2 to TRBJ2-1; tentatively, D is TRBD2 (5 bases). The germline V gene encodes CDR1 SGHTA and CDR2 FQGNSA. V shed 2 bases and J shed 5 bases, with 10 bases lying between them. The CDR3 sequence is 14 residues long. The CDR3 region is CASSLQTIDNEQFF. The CDR3 bases are TGTGCCAGCAGCTTACAGACTATTGACAATGAGCAGTTCTTC. The complete variable domain, with remaining parts taken from reference TRBV7-2 and TRBJ2-1, reads GAGVSQSPSNKVTEKGKDVELRCDPISGHTALYWYRQSLGQGLEFLIYFQGNSAPDKSGLPSDRFSAERTGGSVSTLTIQRTQQEDSAVYLCASSLQTIDNEQFFGPGTRLTVL.

V is TRBV19 and J is TRBJ2-3; TRBD2 is a possible D gene (6 bases). CDR3 length: 12 amino acids. Trimming took 9 bases from V and 6 from J, leaving 13 bases between them. Germline-derived CDR1 and CDR2 are LNHDA and SQIVND (reference sequence). This chain's CDR3 is CASGGRGDTQYF. CDR3 in DNA: TGTGCCAGCGGGGGACGGGGGGATACGCAGTATTTT.

The chain combines TRBV2 with TRBJ2-5, with 7 bases fitting TRBD2. The CDR3 consists of 13 residues. Germline V gene lookup returns CDR1 SNHLY and CDR2 FYNNEI. The ends lost 6 bases at V and 4 bases at J; junction bases unmatched: 5. The CDR3 loop is CASRTGGSETQYF. The CDR3 DNA reads as TGTGCCAGCAGGACGGGAGGCTCAGAGACCCAGTACTTC.

V and J are TRBV2 and TRBJ2-5; 7 positions agree with TRBD2. Unmatched junction bases numbered 6, after V lost 11 bases and J lost 3 bases. This CDR3 contains 12 residues. The germline gives CDR1 SNHLY, CDR2 FYNNEI. The CDR3 loop reads CAAGSGKETQYF. Here the CDR3 DNA reads TGTGCCGCCGGAAGCGGGAAAGAGACCCAGTACTTC.

The CDR3 sequence is CASSQVGQIYGYTF. CDR3 nucleotides: TGTGCCAGCAGCCAAGTGGGCCAGATTTATGGCTACACCTTC. The V gene is TRBV14, the J gene TRBJ1-2; unclear D gene. Germline V gene sequence: CDR1 SGHDN, CDR2 FVKESK. Trimming took 1 base from V and 5 from J, leaving 11 bases between them. CDR3 size: 14 residues.

This chain uses TRBV27 with TRBJ2-7, with 14 bases identical to TRBD2. Trimming at V came to 4 bases and at J to 4 bases, leaving 6 bases not matched to a gene. The germline CDR1 and CDR2 sequences are MNHEY and SMNVEV (reference sequence). The CDR3 runs 16 residues. The CDR3 here is CASSSTGLAGAYEQYF. The CDR3 nucleotides read TGTGCCAGCAGTTCTACGGGACTAGCGGGAGCATACGAGCAGTACTTC.

The CDR3 nucleotides are TGTGCCAGCAGTTCCTTTGCGGGAGGGAACAATGAGCAGTTCTTC. Translation: CASSSFAGGNNEQFF. The rearrangement links TRBV6-5 to TRBJ2-1; 9 bases agree with TRBD2. From germline, CDR1 is MNHEY and CDR2 SVGAGI. This CDR3 region has 15 residues. The junction had 6 bases not matched to a gene; V was cut back by 4 bases and J by 5 bases.

The sample holds a few counts of this clone. This chain links TRBV7-3 with TRBJ2-2; 10 bases are a match to TRBD1. Germline loops: CDR1 SGHTA, CDR2 FQGTGA. This CDR3 region has 15 residues. Trimming cost V 6 bases and J 3 bases; bases outside gene matches: 4. Here the CDR3 reads CASSAGTGDTGELFF. CDR3 sequence (DNA): TGTGCCAGCAGTGCCGGGACAGGGGACACCGGGGAGCTGTTTTTT.

The V and J genes are TRBV5-4 and TRBJ2-2; the match to TRBD1 covers 8 bases. With 4 bases clipped from V and 0 bases from J, the junction kept 5 bases outside the gene matches. Germline V gene data show CDR1 as SGHNT and CDR2 as YYREEE (reference sequence). The CDR3 is 16 residues long. The CDR3 spells CASSQGTGANTGELFF. The CDR3 bases are TGTGCCAGCAGCCAGGGGACAGGCGCGAACACCGGGGAGCTGTTTTTT.

This clone was observed a single time. The chain recombines TRBV10-3 with TRBJ1-3; possibly TRBD1 for D (6 bases). Germline-derived CDR1 and CDR2 are ENHRY and SYGVKD. Trimming cost V 8 bases and J 3 bases, with 14 bases left between them. The CDR3 extends over 14 amino acids. The CDR3, as DNA: TGTGCCATCGGTACAGGGTCGGATGGAAACACCATATATTTT. It encodes CAIGTGSDGNTIYF.

The rearrangement uses TRBV28 and TRBJ2-1, with 10 bases lining up with TRBD2. V lost 8 bases, J lost 15 bases, and 16 bases stayed unmatched. The germline CDR1 and CDR2 sequences are MDHEN and SYDVKM. This CDR3 has 14 residues. CDR3 bases: TGTGCCAGCTACCTTAAGACTAGCGGGCCTGGGTGGTTCTTC. Its protein is CASYLKTSGPGWFF.

The genes are TRBV10-3 and TRBJ1-1; D is unclear. Germline V gene sequence: CDR1 ENHRY, CDR2 SYGVKD. V was shortened by 2 bases and J by 7 bases, with 8 bases between the two germline ends. This CDR3 has 12 amino acids. The CDR3 bases are TGTGCCATCAGTGAGCCGGGAGGTGAAGCTTTCTTT. Protein: CAISEPGGEAFF.

The chain combines TRBV5-4 with TRBJ2-6; 8 bases map to TRBD1. Germline CDR1 reads SGHNT; CDR2 reads YYREEE (reference sequence). CDR3 length: 17 amino acids. The V and J ends lost 5 bases and 0 bases, in that order; junction bases with no gene match: 7. CDR3 sequence: CASRVDRDHSGANVLTF. CDR3 in DNA: TGTGCCAGCAGAGTGGACAGGGATCACTCTGGGGCCAACGTCCTGACTTTC.

The J gene is TRBJ2-1, the V gene TRBV5-6, with D possibly TRBD1 on 5 matching bases. The V and J ends lost 5 bases and 8 bases respectively, with 14 bases between them. The CDR3 has 13 amino acids. CDR1 is SGHDT, CDR2 YYEEEE, per germline. CDR3 DNA: TGTGCCAGCAGGCAAAGGGGTGTGGATGAGCAGTTCTTC. Its protein product is CASRQRGVDEQFF.

This chain links TRBV18 with TRBJ1-2, with 7 bases aligning to TRBD1. Germline V CDR1 and CDR2: KGHSH, LQKENI. The CDR3 is 14 residues long. After removal of 5 bases from V and 7 bases from J, the junction contained 10 bases not matched to a gene. This CDR3 is CASSGQDLFSGYTF. CDR3 coding DNA: TGTGCCAGCTCAGGACAGGATCTGTTTTCTGGCTACACCTTC.